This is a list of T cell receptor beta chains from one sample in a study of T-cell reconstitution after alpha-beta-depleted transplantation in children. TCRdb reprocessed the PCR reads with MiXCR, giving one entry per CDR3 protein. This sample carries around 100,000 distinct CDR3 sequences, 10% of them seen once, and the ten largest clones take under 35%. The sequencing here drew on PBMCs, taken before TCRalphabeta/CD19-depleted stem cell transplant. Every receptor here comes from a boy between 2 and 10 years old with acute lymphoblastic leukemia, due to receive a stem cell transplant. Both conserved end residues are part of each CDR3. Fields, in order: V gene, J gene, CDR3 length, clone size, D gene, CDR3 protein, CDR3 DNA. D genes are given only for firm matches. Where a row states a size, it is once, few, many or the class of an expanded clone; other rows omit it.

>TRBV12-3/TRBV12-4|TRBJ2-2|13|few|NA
CASSTSVTGELFF
TGTGCCAGCAGTACGAGTGTAACCGGGGAGCTGTTTTTT
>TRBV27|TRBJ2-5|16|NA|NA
CASSLSLGDTQETQYF
TGTGCCAGCAGTTTATCATTGGGGGACACCCAAGAGACCCAGTACTTC
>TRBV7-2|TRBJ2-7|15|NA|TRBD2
CARSSKAGGPNEQYF
TGTGCCAGAAGCTCCAAAGCGGGAGGGCCTAACGAGCAGTACTTC
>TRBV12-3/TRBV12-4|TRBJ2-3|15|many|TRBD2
CASSPGLASTDTQYF
TGTGCCAGCAGCCCCGGACTAGCTAGCACAGATACGCAGTATTTT
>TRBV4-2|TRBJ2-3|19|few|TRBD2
CASSHSIAGGLGGTDTQYF
TGTGCCAGCAGCCATTCTATAGCGGGAGGCCTAGGGGGCACAGATACGCAGTATTTT
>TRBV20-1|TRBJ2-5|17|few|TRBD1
CSARVFRDRYDEETQYF
TGCAGTGCTAGAGTATTCCGGGACAGGTACGATGAAGAGACCCAGTACTTC
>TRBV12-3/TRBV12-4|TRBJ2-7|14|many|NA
CASSSTGTFNEQYF
TGTGCCAGCAGTTCCACGGGCACGTTCAACGAGCAGTACTTC
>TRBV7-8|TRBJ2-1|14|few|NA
CASSLAPRFNEQFF
TGTGCCAGCAGCTTAGCTCCTAGATTCAATGAGCAGTTCTTC
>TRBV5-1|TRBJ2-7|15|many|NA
CASSPQSDSLYEQYF
TGCGCCAGCAGCCCGCAGAGCGACTCCCTTTACGAGCAGTACTTC
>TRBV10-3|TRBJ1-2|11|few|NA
CAISKDYGYTF
TGTGCCATCAGCAAGGACTATGGCTACACCTTC
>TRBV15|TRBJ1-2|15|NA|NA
CATSRGRGGTYGYTF
TGTGCCACCAGCCGAGGGAGAGGGGGGACCTATGGCTACACCTTC
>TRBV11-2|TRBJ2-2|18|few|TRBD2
CASSSQPTSGRKVGELFF
TGTGCCAGCAGCTCACAGCCTACTAGCGGGAGGAAGGTCGGGGAGCTGTTTTTT
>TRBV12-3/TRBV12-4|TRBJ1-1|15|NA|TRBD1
CASTPTGGTRTEAFF
TGTGCCAGCACCCCCACAGGGGGTACTCGCACTGAAGCTTTCTTT
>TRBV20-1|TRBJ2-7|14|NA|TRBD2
CSASPVGEGYEQYF
TGCAGTGCTAGTCCTGTAGGGGAGGGCTACGAGCAGTACTTC
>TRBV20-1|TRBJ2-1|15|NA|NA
CSASSTRGSYNEQFF
TGCAGTGCTAGTTCGACTAGGGGGTCCTACAATGAGCAGTTCTTC
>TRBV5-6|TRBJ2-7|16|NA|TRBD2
CASSVRTSGGSYEQYF
TGTGCCAGCAGCGTAAGGACTAGCGGGGGCTCCTACGAGCAGTACTTC
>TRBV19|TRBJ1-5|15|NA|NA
CASSLGLRGNQPQHF
TGTGCCAGTAGTCTTGGCCTAAGAGGCAATCAGCCCCAGCATTTT
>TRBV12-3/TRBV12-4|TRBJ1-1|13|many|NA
CASSPDWNTEAFF
TGTGCCAGCAGTCCGGACTGGAACACTGAAGCTTTCTTT
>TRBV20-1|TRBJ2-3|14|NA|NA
CSAPAGPIGGTQYF
TGCAGTGCCCCGGCGGGCCCCATTGGGGGTACGCAGTATTTT
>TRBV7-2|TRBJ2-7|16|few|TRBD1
CASSLEGGQGTYEQYF
TGTGCCAGCAGCTTAGAGGGGGGACAGGGGACCTACGAGCAGTACTTC
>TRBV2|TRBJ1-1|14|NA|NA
CASSVAGSSAEAFF
TGTGCCAGCAGTGTTGCGGGGTCTTCGGCTGAAGCTTTCTTT
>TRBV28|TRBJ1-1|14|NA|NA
CASSLSSGDTEAFF
TGTGCCAGCAGTTTATCGTCGGGGGACACTGAAGCTTTCTTT
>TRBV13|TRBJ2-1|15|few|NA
CASSLGFRTYNEQFF
TGTGCCAGCAGCTTAGGGTTTAGAACCTACAATGAGCAGTTCTTC
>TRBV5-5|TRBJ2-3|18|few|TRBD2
CASSLSPLLAGEADTQYF
TGTGCCAGCAGCTTGAGCCCACTACTAGCGGGAGAGGCAGATACGCAGTATTTT
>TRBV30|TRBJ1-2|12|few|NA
CAWSLSNYGYTF
TGTGCCTGGAGTCTGAGTAACTATGGCTACACCTTC
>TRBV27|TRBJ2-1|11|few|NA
CASRLNNEQFF
TGTGCCAGCCGACTAAACAATGAGCAGTTCTTC
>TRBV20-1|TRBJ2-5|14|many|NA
CSATGLTPELTQYF
TGCAGTGCGACTGGACTAACACCCGAATTGACCCAGTACTTC
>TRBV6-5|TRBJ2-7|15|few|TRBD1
CASSYTPGQGYEQYF
TGTGCCAGCAGTTACACTCCGGGACAGGGTTACGAGCAGTACTTC
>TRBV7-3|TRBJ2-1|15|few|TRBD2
CASSPQRERGNEQFF
TGTGCCAGCAGCCCCCAGCGGGAGAGGGGCAATGAGCAGTTCTTC
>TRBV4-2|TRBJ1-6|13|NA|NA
CASSPGPESALHF
TGTGCCAGCAGCCCCGGGCCAGAGAGTGCCCTCCACTTT
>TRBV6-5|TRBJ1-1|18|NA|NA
CASSYSRRGGGRNTEAFF
TGTGCCAGCAGTTACTCGAGGCGCGGGGGAGGACGGAACACTGAAGCTTTCTTT
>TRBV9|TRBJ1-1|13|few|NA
CASSGGRSTEAFF
TGTGCCAGCAGCGGGGGCCGGAGCACTGAAGCTTTCTTT
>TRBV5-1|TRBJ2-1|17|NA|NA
CASSPSWRGPSNNEQFF
TGCGCCAGCAGCCCCTCGTGGAGGGGGCCCTCTAACAATGAGCAGTTCTTC
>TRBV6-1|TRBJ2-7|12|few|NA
CASISDLYEQYF
TGTGCCAGCATATCTGATCTTTACGAGCAGTACTTC
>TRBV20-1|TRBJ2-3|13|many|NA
CSARRALGDTQYF
TGCAGTGCTAGACGTGCGCTTGGAGATACGCAGTATTTT
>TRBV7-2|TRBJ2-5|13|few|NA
CASPVGGGETQYF
TGTGCCAGCCCAGTGGGTGGAGGGGAGACCCAGTACTTC
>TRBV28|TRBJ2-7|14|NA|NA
CASSPSLALFEQYF
TGTGCCAGCAGCCCCTCGCTCGCCCTTTTCGAGCAGTACTTC
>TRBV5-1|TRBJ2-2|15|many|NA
CASSLFREIGGELFF
TGCGCCAGCAGCTTGTTTCGGGAGATTGGCGGGGAGCTGTTTTTT
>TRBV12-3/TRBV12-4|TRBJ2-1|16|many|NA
CASSMAWETPYNEQFF
TGTGCCAGCAGTATGGCGTGGGAGACCCCCTACAATGAGCAGTTCTTC
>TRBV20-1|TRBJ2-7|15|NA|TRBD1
CSAEYGGTGIYEQYF
TGCAGTGCTGAGTATGGCGGGACAGGGATCTACGAGCAGTACTTC
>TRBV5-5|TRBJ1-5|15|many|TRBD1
CASSTSDRDNQPQHF
TGTGCCAGCAGCACCAGTGACAGGGACAATCAGCCCCAGCATTTT
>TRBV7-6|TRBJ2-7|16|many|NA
CASSLPPGRTSYEQYF
TGTGCCAGCAGCTTACCCCCTGGCCGGACCTCCTACGAGCAGTACTTC
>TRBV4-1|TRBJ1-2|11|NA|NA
CASSQERGYTF
TGCGCCAGCAGCCAAGAGAGGGGCTACACCTTC
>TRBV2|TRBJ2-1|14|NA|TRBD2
CASSVAGGYNEQFF
TGTGCCAGCAGTGTGGCGGGGGGCTACAATGAGCAGTTCTTC
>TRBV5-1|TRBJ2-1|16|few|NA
CASSLVSGTVYNEQFF
TGCGCCAGCAGCTTGGTTAGCGGGACAGTTTACAATGAGCAGTTCTTC
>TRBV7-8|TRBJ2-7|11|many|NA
CASSPHDEQYF
TGTGCCAGCTCACCCCACGACGAGCAGTACTTC
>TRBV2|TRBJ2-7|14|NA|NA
CAGKYTGALYEQYF
TGTGCCGGGAAATATACAGGAGCCCTCTACGAGCAGTACTTC
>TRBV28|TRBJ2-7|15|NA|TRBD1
CASSFSGQGNFEQYF
TGTGCCAGCAGTTTCTCGGGACAGGGTAACTTCGAGCAGTACTTC